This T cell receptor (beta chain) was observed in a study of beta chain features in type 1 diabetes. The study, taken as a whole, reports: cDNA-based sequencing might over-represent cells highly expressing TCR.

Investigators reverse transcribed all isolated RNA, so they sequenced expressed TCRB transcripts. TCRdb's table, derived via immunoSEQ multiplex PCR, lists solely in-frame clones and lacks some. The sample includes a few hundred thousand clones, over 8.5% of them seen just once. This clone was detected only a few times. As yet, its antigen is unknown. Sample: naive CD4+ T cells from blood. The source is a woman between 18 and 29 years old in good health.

The DNA for the CDR3 is TGTGCCAGCAGCTTAGGAGGCCAGGGGGAGGTCCTCGGGGAGCTGTTTTTT. It is translated as CASSLGGQGEVLGELFF. The chain joins TRBV11-2 to TRBJ2-2, with D possibly matching TRBD1 (7 bases). Germline CDR1 SGHAT, CDR2 FQNNGV. Trimming took 1 base from V and 7 from J, leaving 19 bases between them. The CDR3 has 17 amino acids.